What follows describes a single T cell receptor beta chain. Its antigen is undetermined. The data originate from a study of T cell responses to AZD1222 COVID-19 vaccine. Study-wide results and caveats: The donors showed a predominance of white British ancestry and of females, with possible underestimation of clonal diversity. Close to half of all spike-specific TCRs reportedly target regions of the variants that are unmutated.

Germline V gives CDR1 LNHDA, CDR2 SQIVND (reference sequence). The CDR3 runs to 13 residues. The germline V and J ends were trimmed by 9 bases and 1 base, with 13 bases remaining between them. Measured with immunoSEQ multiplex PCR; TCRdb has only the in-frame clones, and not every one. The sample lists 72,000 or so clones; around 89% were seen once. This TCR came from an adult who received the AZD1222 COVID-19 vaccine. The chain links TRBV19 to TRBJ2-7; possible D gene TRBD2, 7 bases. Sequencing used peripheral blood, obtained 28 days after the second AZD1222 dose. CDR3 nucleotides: TGTGCCAGCGAGGAGGGGGGGTCCTACGAGCAGTACTTC. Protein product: CASEEGGSYEQYF.